The present TCR beta chain was sequenced within a study of cytomegalovirus exposure and HLA in healthy donors. Study background: An earlier analysis identified 100 million to 130 million unique TCR beta sequences in about 170 million T cells.

Notes on this clone: Antigen unknown.

Amplification used 60 Vbeta primers and 13 Jbeta primers. Data came from immunoSEQ multiplex PCR; TCRdb stores just in-frame clones and leaves some out. The data hold 100,000 to 150,000 clones, with around three quarters observed a single time. Study-level results: A classifier reportedly called cytomegalovirus status with high sensitivity and specificity.

The CDR3 extends over 15 amino acids. Trimming stripped 5 bases from V and 1 base from J, with 12 bases between. Germline CDR1 and CDR2: SGHAT and FQNNGV. The receptor comes from a man between 18 and 35 years old in good health and CMV-seronegative. V gene TRBV11-2 combines with J gene TRBJ1-5; the D gene is possibly TRBD1 (5 bases). Sequences were obtained from PBMCs. The CDR3 sequence is CASSPQGLSNQPQHF. DNA of the CDR3: TGTGCCAGCAGCCCCCAGGGTCTGAGCAATCAGCCCCAGCATTTT.